A selection of T cell receptor beta chains follows, all from one sample in a study of CD4 and CD8 cells across lung adenocarcinoma regions. Using its own MiXCR run on the PCR reads, TCRdb lists one record per CDR3 protein. Here the sample spans approximately 9,000 distinct CDR3 sequences, roughly 49% being singletons. The specimen sequenced was CD8+ T cells from the margin of a lung tumor. Receptors originate from a female donor with lung adenocarcinoma. The CD4 and CD8 labels of this study may be unreliable. Each CDR3 is given with its conserved first and last residue. Fields, in order: J gene, clone size, V gene, D gene, CDR3 DNA, CDR3 protein. The D gene is left open where the match is weak. Only some rows state a clone size, as once, few, many or a class for expanded clones.

>TRBJ2-3|once|TRBV6-1|NA
TGTGCCAGCATCCGCGGCCCGAGCGGGAGCACAGGGGCGCAGTATTTT
CASIRGPSGSTGAQYF
>TRBJ1-1|NA|TRBV27|NA
TGTGCCAGCAGTAGACAGGAGAACACTGAAGCTTTCTTT
CASSRQENTEAFF
>TRBJ2-6|medium-sized|TRBV6-1|NA
TGTGCCAGCAGCGGGGACATGAGGACCAACGTCCTGACTTTC
CASSGDMRTNVLTF
>TRBJ2-5|NA|TRBV6-5|TRBD2
TGTGCCAGCAGTCACCAGACTAGCGGGGCGGAGACCCAGAATTTC
CASSHQTSGAETQNF
>TRBJ1-2|NA|TRBV6-1|TRBD1
TGTGCCAGCAGTGTCCAGACAGGGGCCTCCTATGGCTACACCTTC
CASSVQTGASYGYTF
>TRBJ2-2|NA|TRBV6-1|NA
TGTGCCAGCAGTGAAGCGCTTCGGGTGAAAGGAGGGACCACCGGGGAGCTGTTTTTT
CASSEALRVKGGTTGELFF
>TRBJ1-1|NA|TRBV27|NA
TGTGCCAGCAGTTCTCCTGCCCAGACAGCTGAAGCTTTCTTT
CASSSPAQTAEAFF
>TRBJ2-1|NA|TRBV5-1|TRBD2
TGCGCCAGCAGCTTACAAATAGCGGGAGAGCAGTTCTTC
CASSLQIAGEQFF
>TRBJ2-3|few|TRBV5-5|TRBD1
TGTGCCAGCAGCTTGGGGGCGGACAGGCTTTCAGATACGCAGTATTTT
CASSLGADRLSDTQYF
>TRBJ1-1|NA|TRBV6-1|NA
TGTGCCAGCAGGACGAGGTGGGAGGGGGGGGGGGGCACTGAAGCTTTCTTT
CASRTRWEGGGGTEAFF
>TRBJ2-4|few|TRBV6-5|TRBD2
TGTGCCAGCAGTTACGGGACTAGTGGGAGGAATGAGCAGTACTTC
CASSYGTSGRNEQYF
>TRBJ2-3|few|TRBV5-1|NA
TGCGCCAGCAGCTTGAGCACAGGGACCACAGATACGCAGTATTTT
CASSLSTGTTDTQYF
>TRBJ2-2|NA|TRBV6-2/TRBV6-3|TRBD1
TGTGCCAGCAGTTACACGACAGGGGGTTTGATCGGCGGGGAGCTGTTTTTT
CASSYTTGGLIGGELFF
>TRBJ2-1|NA|TRBV24-1|NA
TGTGCCACCAGTGCGCGGACGCCCAACAATGAGCAGTTCTTC
CATSARTPNNEQFF
>TRBJ2-5|many|TRBV5-1|TRBD2
TGCGCCAGCAGCTTGGTTGCTAGCGGGAGGCTTGAGCAGTACTTC
CASSLVASGRLEQYF
>TRBJ2-7|few|TRBV6-1|NA
TGTGCCAGCAACGGGAACTCCTACGAGCAGTACTTC
CASNGNSYEQYF
>TRBJ2-7|NA|TRBV7-3|NA
TGTGCCAGGGGGCTAGACGGCGGGGTTACAGATACGCAGTACTTC
CARGLDGGVTDTQYF
>TRBJ1-1|many|TRBV12-3/TRBV12-4|NA
TGTGCCAGCAGTTTCCAGGGTTCTGAAGCTTTCTTT
CASSFQGSEAFF
>TRBJ1-5|NA|TRBV27|NA
TGTGCCAGCAGTCCTACTCAGGGGAAGGCTCAGCCCCAGCATTTT
CASSPTQGKAQPQHF
>TRBJ2-3|few|TRBV6-5|NA
TGTGCCAGCAGTTACAACTTGAATCAGGGTGCAGATACGCAGTATTTT
CASSYNLNQGADTQYF
>TRBJ2-7|few|TRBV10-3|TRBD2
TGTGCCAGCAGTGAGTCCAGCGGGAGTCCCTACGAGCAGTACTTC
CASSESSGSPYEQYF
>TRBJ2-5|few|TRBV9|NA
TGTGCCAGCAGCGCGGGCAACGGCCAAGAGACCCAGTACTTC
CASSAGNGQETQYF
>TRBJ2-3|NA|TRBV20-1|NA
TGCAGTGCCGGCAAGGGGGGGGATACGCAGTATTTT
CSAGKGGDTQYF
>TRBJ2-5|NA|TRBV10-3|NA
TGTGCCGGGGGTGGTGGGGGCCGTGACCAAGAGACCCAGTACTTC
CAGGGGGRDQETQYF
>TRBJ2-5|NA|TRBV4-1|NA
TGCGCCAGCAGCCAAGATCCGGTACAGACTCGAGAGCAGTACTTC
CASSQDPVQTREQYF
>TRBJ2-1|few|TRBV3-1|TRBD2
TGTGCCAGCAGCCCTTCGGGACTAGCGGGAGTACGGAAATTCTTC
CASSPSGLAGVRKFF
>TRBJ2-1|NA|TRBV7-3|TRBD2
TGTGCCAGCAGCGCAGTGACGGGGGGGTCCTACGAGCAGTTCTTC
CASSAVTGGSYEQFF
>TRBJ2-1|many|TRBV10-2|TRBD2
TGCGCCGGGGGCGTTAGCGGGGATGAGCAGTTCTTC
CAGGVSGDEQFF
>TRBJ2-1|NA|TRBV2|TRBD2
TGTGCCAGCAGGCTAGCGGGAGGGGGTCGTGAGCAGTTCTTC
CASRLAGGGREQFF
>TRBJ2-6|NA|TRBV6-1|TRBD1
TGTGCCAGCGGACAGGGGTTTGGGGCCAACGTCCTGACTTTC
CASGQGFGANVLTF
>TRBJ1-5|many|TRBV27|NA
TGTGCCAGCAGTTTTGGCGGCAATCAGCCCCAGCATTTT
CASSFGGNQPQHF
>TRBJ2-5|once|TRBV30|NA
TGTGCCTGGAGTTCCACTCGCCGTGAGACCCAGTACTTC
CAWSSTRRETQYF
>TRBJ2-1|medium-sized|TRBV27|NA
TGTGCCAGCAGAGGGGACTTGGCTAGGAGGGATATCTTC
CASRGDLARRDIF
>TRBJ2-1|NA|TRBV10-2|NA
TGCGCCCGGGGCCCCGAGGCTGGGGGCAAAGATGCGCAGTTCTTC
CARGPEAGGKDAQFF
>TRBJ2-2|NA|TRBV6-1|TRBD2
TGTGCCAGCATCCGCGGGACTAGCGGGAGCACCGGGGCGCTGTATTTT
CASIRGTSGSTGALYF
>TRBJ2-2|NA|TRBV5-4|TRBD2
TGTGCCAGCAGCTTGGCTCGTGGTAGCGGGACCTCCACCGGGGAGCTGTTTTTT
CASSLARGSGTSTGELFF
>TRBJ2-2|once|TRBV27|TRBD1
TGTGCCCTGAGTTTGCAGGGTTTGAGCACAGGGGCGCTGTATTTT
CALSLQGLSTGALYF
>TRBJ2-7|few|TRBV7-2|TRBD1
TGTGCCAGCAGACTCGGCAAGGGGGCATACGACGAGCAGTACTTC
CASRLGKGAYDEQYF
>TRBJ2-1|many|TRBV6-1|NA
TGTGCCAGCAGACCTCTAGTGGTCTCCTACAATGAGCAGTTCTTC
CASRPLVVSYNEQFF
>TRBJ2-7|NA|TRBV6-1|TRBD2
TGTGCCAGCAGGGCGGGGCTAGGGGGAGCGGGGGCAGATACGCAGTACTTC
CASRAGLGGAGADTQYF
>TRBJ2-7|NA|TRBV7-2|NA
TGTGCCAGCAGCTTCTTCCGGACAGACTCCTACGAGCAGTACTTC
CASSFFRTDSYEQYF
>TRBJ2-5|many|TRBV4-1|TRBD2
TGCGCCAGCAGCCAACTCCGCCAAGCGGGAGGGGAGACCCAGTACTTC
CASSQLRQAGGETQYF
>TRBJ2-1|few|TRBV7-2|NA
TGTGTCCCAAGCTTCTGTGGGTCTCTTTGCATTGAGGGTGCAAGCTCAGAGGTGCCTTGCTGCTTC
CVPSFCGSLCIEGASSEVPCCF
>TRBJ1-4|NA|TRBV7-2|NA
TGTGCCAGCAGCCCCCGGGCGGCGTTTAATGAAAAACTGTTTTTT
CASSPRAAFNEKLFF
>TRBJ1-1|NA|TRBV5-6|NA
TGTGCCAGAGGGATCGACAGGAGGGGCACTGAAGCTTTCTTT
CARGIDRRGTEAFF
>TRBJ2-7|many|TRBV27|NA
TGTGCCAGCAGTTTCGGGTTCGGGTTCCACGAGCAGTACTTC
CASSFGFGFHEQYF
>TRBJ1-2|many|TRBV25-1|NA
TGTGCCAGCAGTGAAGCCGGGACGGTCTATGGCTACACCTTC
CASSEAGTVYGYTF
>TRBJ2-3|NA|TRBV6-1|TRBD2
TGTGCCAGTTGGTCGGGGGGGTCTGGCAAAGATACGCAGTATTTT
CASWSGGSGKDTQYF
>TRBJ2-3|few|TRBV3-1|NA
TGTGCCAGCAGCCAAGATCGGCCTTTAGCGGAGGGACCTGGGACGCAGTATTTT
CASSQDRPLAEGPGTQYF
>TRBJ2-7|few|TRBV9|NA
TGTGCCAGCAGCGCCGTTTTAGGGGGAGGCGAGCAGTACTTC
CASSAVLGGGEQYF